These T cell receptor beta chains were read from a single sample in a study of blood T cell repertoires in COVID-19. TCRdb's copy holds only in-frame clones and misses some; the assay was immunoSEQ multiplex PCR. The sample records approximately 490,000 clones, 80% to 90% being singletons. Sample: PBMCs or T cells enriched from blood (not recorded which). These TCRs come from a woman aged 55-69 years who had recovered from COVID-19. CDR3s leave out the opening cysteine and the closing phenylalanine or tryptophan. D genes are given only for firm matches.

TRBV4-1	TRBJ1-6	NA	ASSQDSERTYNSPLH
TRBV9	TRBJ1-1	NA	ASSVGQGLNTEAF
TRBV5-1	TRBJ1-4	TRBD1	ASNEGAGGEKLF
TRBV5-1	TRBJ2-1	NA	ASSLSRAYNEQF
TRBV10-1	TRBJ2-3	NA	ASSEGRGGQADTQY
TRBV5-6	TRBJ2-7	TRBD1	ASSFTQGDEQY
TRBV2	TRBJ1-5	TRBD1	ASRDTGGFQPQH
TRBV10-3	TRBJ1-1	TRBD1	AIRRTGPTLNTEAF
TRBV25-1	TRBJ2-1	NA	ASSSLGANEQF
TRBV2	TRBJ2-1	NA	ASRARDRQF
TRBV14	TRBJ1-3	TRBD1	ASSLTGTGGPSGNTIY
TRBV5-1	TRBJ1-5	NA	ASSLVAGNQPQH
TRBV15	TRBJ1-2	NA	ATSREGHFLNGYT
TRBV10-3	TRBJ2-5	NA	AISGWDSQETQY
TRBV4-1	TRBJ2-4	NA	ASSQLGQGKAKNIQY
TRBV4-2	TRBJ1-6	TRBD1	ASSQAPRGQGIDSPLH
TRBV18	TRBJ2-5	TRBD1	ASSPLQGAQETQY
TRBV27	TRBJ2-3	TRBD1	ASSLKGSGQGFTDTQY
TRBV11-2	TRBJ1-2	NA	ASSFEREYYGYT
TRBV2	TRBJ1-6	NA	ASSEGQGGNSPLH
TRBV18	TRBJ1-4	NA	ASSPGRAANEKLF
TRBV3-1/TRBV3-2	TRBJ2-3	TRBD2	ASSPTSGADTQY
TRBV27	TRBJ1-1	NA	ASSPDRLNTEAF
TRBV5-1	TRBJ1-2	TRBD1	ASSLGDRTNYGYT
TRBV5-4	TRBJ1-4	TRBD1	ASSWSTGGSEKLF
TRBV6-5	TRBJ1-3	NA	ASKAGGGNTIY
TRBV3-1/TRBV3-2	TRBJ2-1	NA	ASSQEAGRQF
TRBV20-1	TRBJ2-3	NA	SARDYTQY
TRBV7-9	TRBJ2-7	NA	ASSPVRPWTEQY
TRBV5-5	TRBJ1-6	TRBD1	ASSPYRGYNSPLH
TRBV3-1/TRBV3-2	TRBJ1-2	NA	ASSQDLPVNYGYT
TRBV2	TRBJ1-2	NA	ASSVEGMGYGYT
TRBV25-1	TRBJ1-6	TRBD1	AISRGQPQFWALH
TRBV4-2	TRBJ2-2	TRBD2	ASSTRTSRGELF
TRBV6-5	TRBJ1-2	TRBD1	ASSYTNRGGGYT
TRBV6-5	TRBJ1-2	NA	ASRAQTGNYGYT
TRBV11-2	TRBJ1-2	NA	ASSSRTGDYGYT
TRBV3-1/TRBV3-2	TRBJ2-3	TRBD1	ASSRQGLDTQY
TRBV10-3	TRBJ1-3	NA	AISESPGVPSGNTIY
TRBV19	TRBJ1-1	TRBD1	ASKGQGSTEAF
TRBV6-5	TRBJ2-7	TRBD1	ASSLDRSSYEQY
TRBV24-1	TRBJ2-1	TRBD1	ATSDLIPGQGYNEQF
TRBV6-5	TRBJ1-5	TRBD1	ASTQQGISNQPQH
TRBV29-1	TRBJ1-5	NA	SAPSSRGYRYSNQPQH
TRBV7-9	TRBJ1-2	TRBD1	ASSAGQGGYGYT
TRBV3-1/TRBV3-2	TRBJ2-1	TRBD2	ASSQDQRLAGGRVEQF
TRBV27	TRBJ1-2	TRBD1	ASGDRDWGYT
TRBV21-1	TRBJ2-1	NA	ASSKINRGSYNEQF
TRBV7-2	TRBJ2-2	NA	ASSLSRLGQELF
TRBV20-1	TRBJ2-5	TRBD2	SASGTSGGLKVPQETQY
TRBV19	TRBJ1-5	NA	ASSADSYSNQPQH
TRBV6-5	TRBJ1-2	NA	ASSYAQRAGYT
TRBV5-1	TRBJ2-2	TRBD1	ASSVGTGNTGELF
TRBV7-2	TRBJ1-4	NA	ASSSQGTNEKLF
TRBV3-1/TRBV3-2	TRBJ1-6	NA	ASSQIWGGNSPLH
TRBV11-2	TRBJ2-3	TRBD1	ASSSLQGAIDTQY
TRBV13	TRBJ2-4	TRBD1	ASSGTGRTKNIQY